This TCR beta chain was identified in a study of cytomegalovirus exposure and HLA in healthy donors. This clone has only one observation. The antigen is not known. The PCR contained 60 Vbeta and 13 Jbeta primers. Method: immunoSEQ multiplex PCR; TCRdb's copy keeps in-frame clones and lacks some. The top ten clones hold about 2.6% of a sample with roughly 180,000 clones, approximately 84% of them seen once. J gave up 7 bases and V 7 bases, and 7 bases lay outside the gene matches. CDR1 is GTSNPN, CDR2 SVGIG, per germline (reference sequence). There are 12 residues in the CDR3. Overall study results and limits: Most TCR beta V segments were productive about 87% or about 30% of the time in an earlier analysis.

Sample: PBMCs. The chain employs TRBV30 and TRBJ2-1; 7 bases are a match to TRBD2. This receptor was identified in a female donor in good health and CMV-seronegative. CDR3 DNA sequence: TGTGCCTCAGAGGGAGGGTTAAATGAGCAGTTCTTC. It codes for CASEGGLNEQFF.